This T cell receptor beta chain came from a study of technical replicates of blood from a handful of donors. The assay was immunoSEQ multiplex PCR, and TCRdb's table has in-frame clones only and misses some. The table shows some 17,000 clones, with around 86% occurring only once. V lost 3 bases to trimming and J lost 1 base; unmatched junction nucleotides: 5. This CDR3 has 16 residues. Germline-derived CDR1 and CDR2 are SGDLS and YYNGEE. The origin of this receptor is a human donor in good health. The genes are TRBV9 and TRBJ2-4, with 9 bases fitting TRBD1. Sequenced material: PBMCs. CDR3 region: CASSGGGQGAKNIQYF. Here the CDR3 DNA reads TGTGCCAGCAGCGGGGGGGGACAGGGTGCCAAAAACATTCAGTACTTC.